Shown below are 5 T cell receptor beta chains from a single sample sequenced in a study of T-cell memory formation after mild COVID-19. MiXCR was run by TCRdb on the 5' RACE reads, yielding one entry per CDR3 protein. Of around 200,000 distinct CDR3 sequences listed, less than 20% were seen once; the top ten hold 3.9%. The specimen was PBMCs or a T cell subset sorted from them (not recorded which). These receptors all come from a man aged 18 to 29 who had mild COVID-19 (a few samples of this study predate the infection). Cell type and time point are not known.

This clonotype was seen only a few times. The chain employs TRBV4-3 and TRBJ1-4, with TRBD1 as a possible D gene (6 bases). The length of the CDR3 is 15 residues. From germline, CDR1 is LGHNA and CDR2 YSLEER. Trimming took off 3 bases at V and 5 bases at J, with 13 bases between the two ends. Here the CDR3 DNA reads TGCGCCAGCAGCCATAACAGGGTTCCAAATGAAAAACTGTTTTTT. Translated: CASSHNRVPNEKLFF.

This clonotype was recorded a few times. This chain uses TRBV12-3 or TRBV12-4 with TRBJ1-3; D is uncertain. V gave up 7 bases and J gave up 2 bases, with 9 bases separating them. CDR3 length equals 13 residues. CDR3 sequence (DNA): TGTGCCAGCACCCCGTACACTGGAAACACCATATATTTT. Translation gives CASTPYTGNTIYF.

This clonotype was seen only a few times. The V call is TRBV9, the J call TRBJ2-2, with unresolved D. V gave up 4 bases and J gave up 7 bases, with 8 bases separating them. Per the germline V gene, CDR1 is SGDLS and CDR2 is YYNGEE. The CDR3 sequence is 12 residues long. The CDR3 sequence: CASSRVSGELFF. CDR3 nucleotide sequence: TGTGCCAGCAGCAGGGTGAGCGGGGAGCTGTTTTTT.

This clonotype was seen more than once but under ten times. The V gene is TRBV7-2, the J gene TRBJ1-5; no clear D gene. Germline CDR1 reads SGHTA; CDR2 reads FQGNSA. The CDR3 is made up of 13 amino acids. Trimming stripped 4 bases from V and 5 bases from J, with 9 bases between. CDR3: CASSSQSDQPQHF. The CDR3 region has the DNA TGTGCCAGCAGCTCGCAATCTGATCAGCCCCAGCATTTT.

This chain uses TRBV6-5 with TRBJ2-7; 7 bases map to TRBD1. The CDR3 covers 15 residues. Germline values: CDR1 MNHEY, CDR2 SVGAGI. The junction had 14 bases not matched to a gene; V was cut back by 6 bases and J by 6 bases. The CDR3 reads CASRKRFDRVREQYV. The CDR3 DNA sequence: TGTGCCAGCAGGAAAAGATTTGACAGGGTTCGCGAGCAGTACGTC.